Presented here are 27 T cell receptor beta chains from one specimen sequenced in a study of CD8+ T cells in alopecia areata. After isolation, RNA underwent reverse transcription to generate cDNA as the sequencing template. Some clones are missing from TCRdb's copy, which holds only in-frame ones; the method was immunoSEQ multiplex PCR. Here the sample spans hundreds of thousands of clones, around 66% being singletons. The treatment denotes: oral pan-JAK inhibitor, 5-10 mg twice daily. Sequencing was performed on CD4+ T cells sorted from blood, taken around week 44, from a patient treated with tofacitinib. The receptors were sampled from a human donor with alopecia areata.

V gene TRBV2 combines with J gene TRBJ2-5; D is ambiguous. This CDR3 spans 14 amino acids. Germline V gives CDR1 SNHLY, CDR2 FYNNEI. Trimming stripped 1 base from V and 1 base from J, with 7 bases between. The CDR3 here is CASSEGGIQETQYF. CDR3 DNA: TGTGCCAGCAGTGAAGGGGGAATCCAAGAGACCCAGTACTTC.

The chain joins TRBV29-1 to TRBJ1-6, with unresolved D. The V end was cut by 4 bases, the J end by 11 bases, with 15 bases between. Germline V gene lookup returns CDR1 SQVTM and CDR2 ANQGSEA. The CDR3 extends over 13 amino acids. The CDR3 region is CSVAAYPGTPLHF. CDR3 nucleotide sequence: TGCAGCGTTGCCGCGTATCCTGGTACACCCCTCCACTTT.

The rearrangement joins TRBV29-1 to TRBJ2-1; D not certain. In germline, CDR1 is SQVTM, CDR2 ANQGSEA. This CDR3 spans 11 amino acids. Trimming stripped 4 bases from V and 13 bases from J, with 14 bases between. CDR3 in DNA: TGCAGCGTTGCCCTGGGTCCGGGTCAGTTCTTC. The encoded protein is CSVALGPGQFF.

J is TRBJ1-1 and V is TRBV20-1; D not certain. CDR1 and CDR2 from the germline V gene are DFQATT and SNEGSKA (reference sequence). The V and J ends lost 6 bases and 6 bases respectively, with 11 bases between them. This CDR3 comprises 11 residues. The CDR3 DNA reads TGCAGTGCCGATCGACGTCCTGAAGCTTTCTTT. Its translation is CSADRRPEAFF.

This chain uses TRBV5-6 with TRBJ2-5, with D unresolved. Gene TRBJ2-7 matches the end of the DNA better, so the J call may be wrong. Germline loops: CDR1 SGHDT, CDR2 YYEEEE. The CDR3 is 13 residues long. DNA of the CDR3: TGTGCCAGCAGCTTCGAATCCTCTTACGAGCAGTACTTC. The encoded protein is CASSFESSYEQYF.

The V gene is TRBV10-3, the J gene TRBJ2-6, with 8 bases matching TRBD1. After removal of 2 bases from V and 12 bases from J, the junction contained 9 bases not matched to a gene. Germline CDR1 and CDR2: ENHRY and SYGVKD. This CDR3 is 15 amino acids long. The CDR3 reads CAISEPDRVEFVLTF. Written as DNA, the CDR3 is TGTGCCATCAGTGAGCCGGACAGGGTAGAATTCGTCCTGACTTTC.

This clone occurred a few times. The V gene is TRBV5-1, the J gene TRBJ1-1; D is ambiguous. Trimming left V 4 bases short and J 0 bases short, with 10 bases between. CDR3 length: 14 amino acids. Germline V gives CDR1 SGHRS, CDR2 YFSETQ. CDR3 DNA sequence: TGCGCCAGCAGCGGGTATTCGGTGAACACTGAAGCTTTCTTT. Amino acid sequence: CASSGYSVNTEAFF.

V gene TRBV6-1 combines with J gene TRBJ2-4; TRBD1 matches at 7 bases. Germline assignment: CDR1 MNHNS and CDR2 SASEGT. Trimming took 2 bases from V and 1 from J; bases not matched to a gene: 17. This CDR3 has 20 residues. DNA of the CDR3: TGTGCCAGCAGTGAACTTGTGCGAGACAGGGACGTAGGGGCCAAAAACATTCAGTACTTC. Translation gives CASSELVRDRDVGAKNIQYF.

The rearrangement uses TRBV6-6 and TRBJ1-2; D unresolved. Trimming shortened V by 8 bases and J by 2 bases, and 12 bases separated the two germline ends. The germline V gene encodes CDR1 MNHNY and CDR2 SVGAGI (reference sequence). The CDR3 runs 13 residues. The CDR3 nucleotides are TGTGCCAGCGGAATACATAGGAACTATGGCTACACCTTC. This encodes CASGIHRNYGYTF.

The chain has TRBV14 and TRBJ2-7; D unclear. CDR3 length: 13 amino acids. V was cut by 0 bases and J by 4 bases, with 7 bases left in between. Germline V CDR1 and CDR2: SGHDN, FVKESK. The CDR3 is CASSQDRLYEQYF. CDR3 nucleotide sequence: TGTGCCAGCAGCCAAGACAGATTGTACGAGCAGTACTTC.

The CDR3 here is CASSYRLAGDLYNEQFF. Here the CDR3 DNA reads TGTGCCAGCAGCTACAGACTAGCGGGGGACCTCTACAATGAGCAGTTCTTC. The chain links TRBV5-6 to TRBJ2-1; 12 bases are a match to TRBD2. In germline, CDR1 is SGHDT, CDR2 YYEEEE. V shed 3 bases and J 3 bases; nucleotides not matched to a gene: 7. This CDR3 contains 17 residues.

This clone was picked up a small number of times. The chain combines TRBV5-1 with TRBJ2-5, with D possibly matching TRBD1 (6 bases). Trimming stripped 3 bases from V and 2 bases from J, with 14 bases between. The CDR3 extends over 15 amino acids. Germline loops: CDR1 SGHRS, CDR2 YFSETQ. CDR3 in amino acids: CASSSIPGQQETQYF. The CDR3 nucleotides are TGCGCCAGCAGCTCGATACCTGGACAGCAAGAGACCCAGTACTTC.

The rearrangement uses TRBV13 and TRBJ2-1; 12 bases fit TRBD1. The V segment lost 6 bases and the J segment 8 bases; nucleotides outside the gene matches: 8. Germline V lookup: CDR1 PRHDT, CDR2 FYEKMQ (reference sequence). CDR3 length: 15 residues. CDR3 in DNA: TGTGCCAGCAGACCAACGGGACAGGGGGCCTATGAGCAGTTCTTC. Its protein is CASRPTGQGAYEQFF.

The chain couples TRBV9 to TRBJ1-1; D call uncertain. Trimming removed 1 base at V and 3 bases at J, with 7 bases between. The CDR3 spans 13 residues. CDR1 is SGDLS and CDR2 is YYNGEE in the germline V gene. CDR3 sequence: CASSVSWDTEAFF. The CDR3 nucleotides are TGTGCCAGCAGCGTAAGTTGGGACACTGAAGCTTTCTTT.

This clone was picked up a small number of times. J is TRBJ2-7 and V is TRBV29-1; D not certain. The CDR3 runs to 10 residues. Trimming took off 4 bases at V and 3 bases at J, with 4 bases between the two ends. Germline V gene data show CDR1 as SQVTM and CDR2 as ANQGSEA. The CDR3 coding sequence is TGCAGCGTTGGGGACTACGAGCAGTACTTC. It encodes CSVGDYEQYF.

The chain carries TRBV7-2 and TRBJ2-7, with a tentative D call TRBD1 (5 bases). Trimming removed 3 bases at V and 1 base at J, with 10 bases between. CDR1 and CDR2 from the germline V gene are SGHTA and FQGNSA. The CDR3 covers 14 residues. The CDR3, as DNA: TGTGCCAGCAGCTTGGGGCTTCGGTCCTACGAGCAGTACTTC. Translating it yields CASSLGLRSYEQYF.

V gene TRBV29-1 combines with J gene TRBJ2-1, with D possibly matching TRBD1 (6 bases). V was pared by 6 bases and J by 2 bases, with 14 bases between. This CDR3 has 14 residues. The germline CDR1 and CDR2 sequences are SQVTM and ANQGSEA. CDR3 amino acids: CSVAPGDPYNEQFF. CDR3 nucleotide sequence: TGCAGCGTCGCCCCAGGGGACCCCTACAATGAGCAGTTCTTC.

This clone was observed once. The chain has TRBV5-1 and TRBJ1-2; maybe TRBD1 (6 bases). Germline V gives CDR1 SGHRS, CDR2 YFSETQ. The V end was cut by 0 bases, the J end by 4 bases, with 16 bases between. The CDR3 consists of 16 residues. The DNA for the CDR3 is TGCGCCAGCAGCTTGGCCGGGTCAGGGGATTCCTATGGCTACACCTTC. It encodes CASSLAGSGDSYGYTF.

This clone has more than one count but fewer than ten. V usage is TRBV6-1 and J usage is TRBJ1-2; no definite D call. Per germline, CDR1 MNHNS and CDR2 SASEGT. Trimming pared 4 bases from V and 8 bases from J, leaving 11 bases between. CDR3 length: 12 residues. CDR3 DNA sequence: TGTGCCAGCAGTGCACCAACGCAGGGCTACACCTTC. Protein: CASSAPTQGYTF.

The chain carries TRBV30 and TRBJ2-5; D is unclear. The germline gives CDR1 GTSNPN, CDR2 SVGIG (reference sequence). The CDR3 totals 13 residues. Trimming took 1 base from V and 1 from J, leaving 7 bases between them. DNA of the CDR3: TGTGCCTGGAGTGCATCTAGCCAAGAGACCCAGTACTTC. It is translated as CAWSASSQETQYF. The full variable domain, with the rest looked up from reference TRBV30 and TRBJ2-5, is SQTIHQWPATLVQPVGSPLSLECTVEGTSNPNLYWYRQAAGRGLQLLFYSVGIGQISSEVPQNLSASRPQDRQFILSSKKLLLSDSGFYLCAWSASSQETQYFGPGTRLLVL.

The chain is built from TRBV5-1 and TRBJ2-3; tentatively, D is TRBD1 or TRBD2 (5 bases each). Germline V gene data show CDR1 as SGHRS and CDR2 as YFSETQ. This CDR3 has 16 residues. V lost 4 bases and J 1 base, leaving 16 bases between the germline ends. The CDR3 loop reads CASSLGRDHRTDTQYF. The CDR3, as DNA: TGCGCCAGCAGCCTCGGCAGGGACCACCGCACAGATACGCAGTATTTT.

The chain carries TRBV30 and TRBJ1-5; 7 bases are shared with TRBD1. Germline V gene data show CDR1 as GTSNPN and CDR2 as SVGIG (reference sequence). The CDR3 totals 15 residues. V lost 0 bases, J lost 4 bases, and 6 bases stayed unmatched. CDR3 amino acids: CAWSVGDSRNQPQHF. The CDR3 DNA is TGTGCCTGGAGTGTCGGGGACAGTAGAAATCAGCCCCAGCATTTT. The whole variable domain, filled in from reference TRBV30 and TRBJ1-5, reads SQTIHQWPATLVQPVGSPLSLECTVEGTSNPNLYWYRQAAGRGLQLLFYSVGIGQISSEVPQNLSASRPQDRQFILSSKKLLLSDSGFYLCAWSVGDSRNQPQHFGDGTRLSIL.

The chain links TRBV19 to TRBJ1-1; D is undetermined. The germline CDR1 and CDR2 sequences are LNHDA and SQIVND (reference sequence). The CDR3 loop spans 15 amino acids. The ends were cut back, 4 bases at V and 4 bases at J, with 16 bases in the middle. The CDR3 region has the DNA TGTGCCAGTAGTACGCCGGTGATGGGTGGCACTGAAGCTTTCTTT. This translates into CASSTPVMGGTEAFF.

The chain links TRBV4-2 to TRBJ2-7, with 12 bases fitting TRBD2. CDR1 is LGHNA, CDR2 YNFKEQ, per germline. The CDR3 is made up of 16 amino acids. Trimming at V came to 3 bases and at J to 2 bases, leaving 5 bases not matched to a gene. CDR3 region: CASSQSGLAGTYEQYF. In DNA, the CDR3 is TGTGCCAGCAGCCAGAGCGGACTAGCGGGAACCTACGAGCAGTACTTC.

This chain's CDR3 is CASSPNGGRFGAFF. CDR3 in DNA: TGTGCCAGCAGCCCCAACGGAGGTAGGTTTGGAGCTTTCTTT. The chain uses TRBV27 and TRBJ1-1, with D hard to call. The CDR3 has 14 residues. Germline V gene data show CDR1 as MNHEY and CDR2 as SMNVEV (reference sequence). The V end lost 6 bases, the J end lost 10 bases, and 21 bases lay between the germline ends.

This rearrangement joins TRBV7-2 to TRBJ2-5; D ambiguous. This CDR3 spans 13 amino acids. The germline V gene has CDR1 SGHTA and CDR2 FQGNSA. Trimming took 1 base from V and 2 from J, leaving 5 bases between them. The DNA for the CDR3 is TGTGCCAGCAGCTTAGGCCGGCAAGAGACCCAGTACTTC. Encoded protein: CASSLGRQETQYF.

V usage is TRBV4-1 and J usage is TRBJ2-7; weak D call: TRBD2 (5 bases). This CDR3 is built from 14 residues. CDR1 is MGHRA and CDR2 is YSYEKL in the germline V gene. V was shortened by 0 bases and J by 1 base, with 7 bases between the two germline ends. The DNA for the CDR3 is TGCGCCAGCAGCCAAGAAGACTATTCCTACGAGCAGTACTTC. Protein product: CASSQEDYSYEQYF.